The source of this T cell receptor beta chain is a study of T cell responses to AZD1222 COVID-19 vaccine. Study-wide results and caveats: The number of AZD1222 recipients seropositive at baseline was only five to seven. The repertoires were collected only after the peak T cell response. White British people made up most donors, females outnumbered males, and clonal diversity was possibly underestimated. Across the whole spike, CD4 TCRs peaked at regions 160-218 and 743-854.

Germline assignment: CDR1 MDHEN and CDR2 SYDVKM. V shed 7 bases and J shed 0 bases, with 10 bases lying between them. This CDR3 is built from 14 residues. A note on this clone: Its antigen remains unknown.

The method was immunoSEQ multiplex PCR; TCRdb's version includes in-frame clones alone and lacks a portion of them. The table has roughly 110,000 clones, about 86% seen once. This chain uses TRBV28 with TRBJ1-3; D is unclear. The clonotype was recovered from an adult in good health. The sequenced sample was peripheral blood, obtained on day 0 of AZD1222 vaccination. The CDR3 DNA is TGTGCCAGCACCCGTTGGGCCTCTGGAAACACCATATATTTT. Protein sequence: CASTRWASGNTIYF.